The TCR beta chain under discussion was sequenced for a study of response to subunit inactivated influenza vaccine. TCRdb redid the calling of the RT-PCR reads with MiXCR, one entry per CDR3 protein. This sample yields about 540,000 distinct CDR3 sequences, of which around 25% are seen a single time; about 2.8% belongs to the top ten. V lost 5 bases, J lost 2 bases, and 10 bases stayed unmatched. This CDR3 has 17 amino acids. This sample also belongs to another study, concerning T cells expressing NK-cell markers. That study reports: TCR beta libraries carry UMIs added by 5'RACE template switching. Sorting was restricted to alpha-beta TCR T cells by an anti-gamma-delta TCR antibody in several experiments.

The J gene is TRBJ2-5, the V gene TRBV12-3 or TRBV12-4, with TRBD1 identical over 11 bases. This receptor was identified in a man aged 50-59 years who received an inactivated influenza vaccine. The specimen comprised CD4+ T cells sorted from PBMCs, sampled about 12 days after vaccination. DNA of the CDR3: TGTGCCAGCAGTACAGGACAGGGGGCCCGAGGTCAAGAGACCCAGTACTTC. Translating it yields CASSTGQGARGQETQYF.